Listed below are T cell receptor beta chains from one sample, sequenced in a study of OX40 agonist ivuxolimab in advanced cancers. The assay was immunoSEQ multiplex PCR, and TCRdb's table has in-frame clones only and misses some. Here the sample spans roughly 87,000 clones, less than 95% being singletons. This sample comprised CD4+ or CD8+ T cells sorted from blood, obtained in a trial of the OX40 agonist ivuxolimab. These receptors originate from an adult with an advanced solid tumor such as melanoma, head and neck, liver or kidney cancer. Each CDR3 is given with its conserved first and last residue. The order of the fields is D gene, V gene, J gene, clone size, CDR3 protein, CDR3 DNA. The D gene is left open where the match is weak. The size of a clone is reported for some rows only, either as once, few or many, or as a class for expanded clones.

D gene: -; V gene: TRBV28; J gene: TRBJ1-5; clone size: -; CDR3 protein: CASSFLSYSNQPQHF; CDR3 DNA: TGTGCCAGCAGTTTTTTGAGCTATAGCAATCAGCCCCAGCATTTT
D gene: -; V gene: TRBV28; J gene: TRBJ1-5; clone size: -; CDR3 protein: CATFPHVLGAQPQHF; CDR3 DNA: TGTGCCACCTTCCCCCATGTATTGGGGGCTCAGCCCCAGCATTTT
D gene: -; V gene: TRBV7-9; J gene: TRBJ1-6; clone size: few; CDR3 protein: CASSVEGFGSSPLHF; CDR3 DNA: TGTGCCAGCAGCGTCGAAGGATTCGGGAGTTCACCCCTCCACTTT
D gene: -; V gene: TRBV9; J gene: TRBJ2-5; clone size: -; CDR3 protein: CASSEVQGVETQYF; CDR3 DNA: TGTGCCAGCAGCGAAGTGCAGGGTGTTGAGACCCAGTACTTC
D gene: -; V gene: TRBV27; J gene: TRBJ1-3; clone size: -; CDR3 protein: CASSMSPKSGNTIYF; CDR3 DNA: TGTGCCAGCAGTATGTCGCCCAAGTCTGGAAACACCATATATTTT
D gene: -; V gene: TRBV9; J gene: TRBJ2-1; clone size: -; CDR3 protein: CASSGGGSSYNEQFF; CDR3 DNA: TGTGCCAGCAGCGGTGGTGGGAGCTCCTACAATGAGCAGTTCTTC
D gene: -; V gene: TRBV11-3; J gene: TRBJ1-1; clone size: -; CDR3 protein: CASSDRTTSEAFF; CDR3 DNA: TGTGCCAGCAGCGACCGAACTACATCTGAAGCTTTCTTT
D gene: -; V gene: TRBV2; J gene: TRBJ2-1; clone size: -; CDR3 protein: CASSEGQVEQFF; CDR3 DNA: TGTGCCAGCAGTGAAGGGCAGGTCGAGCAGTTCTTC
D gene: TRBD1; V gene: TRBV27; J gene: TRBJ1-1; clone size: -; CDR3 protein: CASRTGGAEAFF; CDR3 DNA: TGTGCCAGCAGGACAGGGGGAGCTGAAGCTTTCTTT
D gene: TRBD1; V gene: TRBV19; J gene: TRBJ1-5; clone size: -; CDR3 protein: CASSWGQGRQPQHF; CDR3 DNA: TGTGCCAGTAGTTGGGGACAGGGACGTCAGCCCCAGCATTTT
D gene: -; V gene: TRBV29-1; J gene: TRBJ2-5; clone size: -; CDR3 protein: CSVEGHKDGETQYF; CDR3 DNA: TGCAGCGTTGAGGGTCACAAGGACGGTGAGACCCAGTACTTC
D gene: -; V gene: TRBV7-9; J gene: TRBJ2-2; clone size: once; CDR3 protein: CASSLAVGTGELFF; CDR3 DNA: TGTGCCAGCAGCTTAGCGGTCGGAACCGGGGAGCTGTTTTTT
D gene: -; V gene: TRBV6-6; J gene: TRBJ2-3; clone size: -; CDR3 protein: CASSYSIDTQYF; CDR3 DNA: TGTGCCAGCAGTTACTCGATCGATACGCAGTATTTT
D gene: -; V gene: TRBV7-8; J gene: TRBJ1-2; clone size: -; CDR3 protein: CASSLGNAHYGYTF; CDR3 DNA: TGTGCCAGCAGCTTAGGGAACGCCCACTATGGCTACACCTTC
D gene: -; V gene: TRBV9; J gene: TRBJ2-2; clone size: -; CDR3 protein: CASSVENTGELFF; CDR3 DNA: TGTGCCAGCAGCGTAGAAAACACCGGGGAGCTGTTTTTT
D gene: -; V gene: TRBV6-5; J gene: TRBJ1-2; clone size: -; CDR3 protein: CASSYSITVYGYTF; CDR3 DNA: TGTGCCAGCAGTTACTCGATAACGGTTTATGGCTACACCTTC
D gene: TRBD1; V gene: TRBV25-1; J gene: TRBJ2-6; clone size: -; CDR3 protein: CASSEWGQGGSGANVLTF; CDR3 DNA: TGTGCCAGCAGTGAGTGGGGACAGGGGGGCTCTGGGGCCAACGTCCTGACTTTC
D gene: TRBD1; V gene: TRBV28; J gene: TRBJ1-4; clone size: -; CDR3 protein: CASSLRQGPEKLFF; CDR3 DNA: TGTGCCAGCAGTTTGAGACAGGGGCCTGAAAAACTGTTTTTT
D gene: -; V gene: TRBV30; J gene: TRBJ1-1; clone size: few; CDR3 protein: CAWSVSDYTEAFF; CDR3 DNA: TGTGCCTGGAGTGTAAGCGACTACACTGAAGCTTTCTTT
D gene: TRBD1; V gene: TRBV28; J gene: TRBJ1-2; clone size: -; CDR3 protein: CASSRQGAIESGYTF; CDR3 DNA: TGTGCCAGCAGCCGACAGGGGGCGATCGAGAGTGGCTACACCTTC
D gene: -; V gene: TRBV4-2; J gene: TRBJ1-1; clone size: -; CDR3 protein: CASSQVANTEAFF; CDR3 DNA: TGTGCCAGCAGCCAAGTTGCGAACACTGAAGCTTTCTTT
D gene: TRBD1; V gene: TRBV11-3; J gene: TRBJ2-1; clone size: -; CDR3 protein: CASSQRTGYNEQFF; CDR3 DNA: TGTGCCAGCAGCCAGCGGACAGGGTACAATGAGCAGTTCTTC
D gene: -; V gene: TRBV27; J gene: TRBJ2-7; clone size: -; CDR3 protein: CASSISPGAPYEQYF; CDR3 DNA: TGTGCCAGCAGTATTTCCCCCGGGGCTCCCTACGAGCAGTACTTC
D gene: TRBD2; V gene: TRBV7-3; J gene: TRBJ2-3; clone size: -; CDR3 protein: CASSLIAGGSPDTQYF; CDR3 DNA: TGTGCCAGCAGCTTGATAGCGGGGGGGTCACCAGATACGCAGTATTTT
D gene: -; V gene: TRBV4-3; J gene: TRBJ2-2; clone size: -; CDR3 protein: CASSQDTTLGVGELFF; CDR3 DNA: TGCGCCAGCAGCCAAGATACTACCCTCGGGGTCGGGGAGCTGTTTTTT
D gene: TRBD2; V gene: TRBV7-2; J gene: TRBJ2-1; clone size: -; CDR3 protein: CASSPYQRDGRNEQFF; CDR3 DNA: TGTGCCAGCAGCCCCTACCAGCGGGATGGTCGAAATGAGCAGTTCTTC
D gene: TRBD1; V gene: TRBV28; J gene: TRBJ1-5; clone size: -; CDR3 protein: CASSSWGTGNQPQHF; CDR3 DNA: TGTGCCAGCAGTTCGTGGGGGACAGGTAATCAGCCCCAGCATTTT
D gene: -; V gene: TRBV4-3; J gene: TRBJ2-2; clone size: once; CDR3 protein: CASSQDLNTGELFF; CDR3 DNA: TGCGCCAGCAGCCAAGATCTGAACACCGGGGAGCTGTTTTTT
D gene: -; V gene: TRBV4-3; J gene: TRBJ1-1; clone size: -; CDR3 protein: CASSLTVNTEAFF; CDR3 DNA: TGCGCCAGCAGCCTGACGGTGAACACTGAAGCTTTCTTT
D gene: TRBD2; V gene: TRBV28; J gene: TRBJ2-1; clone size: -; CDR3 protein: CAILAVGYNEQFF; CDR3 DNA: TGTGCGATACTAGCGGTGGGCTACAATGAGCAGTTCTTC
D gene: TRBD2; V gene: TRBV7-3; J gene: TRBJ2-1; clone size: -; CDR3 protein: CASSYGLAGGPYNEQFF; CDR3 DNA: TGTGCCAGCAGCTATGGACTAGCGGGAGGACCTTACAATGAGCAGTTCTTC
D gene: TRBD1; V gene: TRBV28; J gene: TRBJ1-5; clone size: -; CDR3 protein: CASSFLTGSNQPQHF; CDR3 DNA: TGTGCCAGCAGTTTTCTGACAGGGAGTAATCAGCCCCAGCATTTT
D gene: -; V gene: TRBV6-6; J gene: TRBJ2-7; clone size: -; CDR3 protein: CASLSGGEQYF; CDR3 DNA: TGTGCCAGCCTCAGCGGCGGGGAGCAGTACTTC
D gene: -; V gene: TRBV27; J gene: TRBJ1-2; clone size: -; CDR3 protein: CASSLFGNYGYTF; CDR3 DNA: TGTGCCAGCAGTTTATTTGGGAACTATGGCTACACCTTC
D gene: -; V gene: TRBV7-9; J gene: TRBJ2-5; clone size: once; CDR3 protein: CASSLGSSVSGETQYF; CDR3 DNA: TGTGCCAGCAGCCTGGGCTCTAGCGTTAGTGGGGAGACCCAGTACTTC
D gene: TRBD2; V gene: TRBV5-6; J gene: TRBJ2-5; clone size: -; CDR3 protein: CASSSDPAGAQGTQYF; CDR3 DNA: TGTGCCAGCAGCTCCGACCCAGCGGGGGCGCAGGGGACCCAGTACTTC
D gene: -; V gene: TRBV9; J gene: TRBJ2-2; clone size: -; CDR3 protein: CASSAGNTGELFF; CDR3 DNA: TGTGCCAGCAGTGCAGGGAACACCGGGGAGCTGTTTTTT
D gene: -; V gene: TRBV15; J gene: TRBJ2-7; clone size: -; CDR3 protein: CATSPEGVSYEQYF; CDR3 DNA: TGTGCCACCAGCCCTGAGGGCGTATCCTACGAGCAGTACTTC
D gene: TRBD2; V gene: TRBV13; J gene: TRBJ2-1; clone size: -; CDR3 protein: CASSSRLLAGVDNEQFF; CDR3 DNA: TGTGCCAGCAGCTCCAGATTACTAGCGGGAGTCGACAATGAGCAGTTCTTC
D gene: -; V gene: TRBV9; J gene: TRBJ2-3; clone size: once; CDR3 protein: CASSAFGAGITDTQYF; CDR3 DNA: TGTGCCAGCAGCGCCTTCGGGGCGGGGATCACAGATACGCAGTATTTT
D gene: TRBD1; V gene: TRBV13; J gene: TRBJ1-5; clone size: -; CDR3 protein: CASSLGQGASQPQHF; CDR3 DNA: TGTGCCAGCAGCTTAGGGCAGGGGGCGAGTCAGCCCCAGCATTTT
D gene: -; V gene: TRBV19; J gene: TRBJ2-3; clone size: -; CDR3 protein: CATRARLAADTQYF; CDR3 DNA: TGTGCCACAAGAGCGAGACTCGCCGCAGATACGCAGTATTTT
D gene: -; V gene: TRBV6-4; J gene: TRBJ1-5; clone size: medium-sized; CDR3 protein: CASSDSGNQPQHF; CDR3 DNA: TGTGCCAGCAGTGACTCGGGCAATCAGCCCCAGCATTTT
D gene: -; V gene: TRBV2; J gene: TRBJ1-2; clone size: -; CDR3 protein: CASNLENYGYTF; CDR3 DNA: TGTGCCAGCAATCTTGAAAACTATGGCTACACCTTC
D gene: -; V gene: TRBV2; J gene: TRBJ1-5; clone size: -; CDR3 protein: CASSVGQGIQPQHF; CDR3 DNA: TGTGCCAGCAGTGTCGGGCAGGGTATCCAGCCCCAGCATTTT
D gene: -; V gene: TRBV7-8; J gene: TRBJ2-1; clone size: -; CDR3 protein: CASSSRGLGGYNEQFF; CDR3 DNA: TGTGCCAGCAGCTCCAGGGGACTGGGAGGTTACAATGAGCAGTTCTTC
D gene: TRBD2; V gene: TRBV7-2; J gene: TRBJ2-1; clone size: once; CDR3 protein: CASSLGPGLAYYNEQFF; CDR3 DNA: TGTGCCAGCAGCTTAGGGCCAGGACTAGCATATTACAATGAGCAGTTCTTC
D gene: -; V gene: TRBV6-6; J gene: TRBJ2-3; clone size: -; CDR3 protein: CASSYISTDTQYF; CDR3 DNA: TGTGCCAGCAGTTACATTAGCACAGATACGCAGTATTTT
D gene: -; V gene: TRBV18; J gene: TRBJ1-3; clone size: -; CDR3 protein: CASSPPRGRSSGNTIYF; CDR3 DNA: TGTGCCAGCTCACCACCCCGGGGACGTAGCTCTGGAAACACCATATATTTT